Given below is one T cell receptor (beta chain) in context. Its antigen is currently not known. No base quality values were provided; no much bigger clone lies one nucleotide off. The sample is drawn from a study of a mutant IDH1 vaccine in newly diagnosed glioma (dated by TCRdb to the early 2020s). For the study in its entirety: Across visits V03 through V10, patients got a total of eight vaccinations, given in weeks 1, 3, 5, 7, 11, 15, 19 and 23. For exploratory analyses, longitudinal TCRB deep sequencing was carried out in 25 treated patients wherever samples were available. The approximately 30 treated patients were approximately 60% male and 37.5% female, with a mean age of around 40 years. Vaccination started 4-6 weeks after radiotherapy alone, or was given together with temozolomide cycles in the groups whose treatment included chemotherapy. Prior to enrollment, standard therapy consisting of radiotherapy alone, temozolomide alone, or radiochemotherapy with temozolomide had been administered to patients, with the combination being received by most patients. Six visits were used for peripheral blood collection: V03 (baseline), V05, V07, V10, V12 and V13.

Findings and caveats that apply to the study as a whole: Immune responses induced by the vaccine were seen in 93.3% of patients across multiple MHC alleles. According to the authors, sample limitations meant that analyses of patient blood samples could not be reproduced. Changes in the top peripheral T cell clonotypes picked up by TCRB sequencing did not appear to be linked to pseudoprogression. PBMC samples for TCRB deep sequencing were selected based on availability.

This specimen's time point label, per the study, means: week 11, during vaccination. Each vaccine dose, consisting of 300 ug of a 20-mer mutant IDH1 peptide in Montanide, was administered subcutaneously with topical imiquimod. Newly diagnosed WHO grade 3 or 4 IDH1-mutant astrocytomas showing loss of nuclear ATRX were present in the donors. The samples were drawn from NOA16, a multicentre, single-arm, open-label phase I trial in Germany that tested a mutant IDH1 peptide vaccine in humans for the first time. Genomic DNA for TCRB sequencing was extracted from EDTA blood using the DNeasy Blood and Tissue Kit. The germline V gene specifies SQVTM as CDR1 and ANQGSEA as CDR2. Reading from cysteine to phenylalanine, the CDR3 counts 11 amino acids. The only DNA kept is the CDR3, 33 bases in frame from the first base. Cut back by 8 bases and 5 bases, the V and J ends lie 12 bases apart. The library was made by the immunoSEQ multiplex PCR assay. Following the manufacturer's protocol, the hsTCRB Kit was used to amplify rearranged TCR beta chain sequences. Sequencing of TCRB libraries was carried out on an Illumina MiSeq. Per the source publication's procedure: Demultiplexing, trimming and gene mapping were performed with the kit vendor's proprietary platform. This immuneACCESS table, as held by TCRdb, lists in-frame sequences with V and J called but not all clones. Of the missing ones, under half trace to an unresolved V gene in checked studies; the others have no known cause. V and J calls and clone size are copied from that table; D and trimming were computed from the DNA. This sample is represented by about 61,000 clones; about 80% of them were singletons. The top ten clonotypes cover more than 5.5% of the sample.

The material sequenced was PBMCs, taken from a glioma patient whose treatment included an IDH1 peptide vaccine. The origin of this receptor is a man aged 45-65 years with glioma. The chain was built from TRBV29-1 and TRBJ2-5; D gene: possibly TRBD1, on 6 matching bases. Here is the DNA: TGCAGCTTGGGGACACTTGAGACCCAGTACTTC. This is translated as CSLGTLETQYF.